Listed below are T cell receptor beta chains from one sample, sequenced in a study of Graves' ophthalmopathy and Graves' hyperthyroidism. MiXCR, run by TCRdb on the multiplex PCR reads, gives a single entry per CDR3 protein. The sample shows around 590,000 distinct CDR3 sequences, about two fifths of them seen only once. Material: peripheral blood or thyroid tissue (not recorded which). Receptors originate from an adult man with Graves' hyperthyroidism. CDR3s include the opening cysteine and the closing phenylalanine or tryptophan. A D gene is named only where the DNA matches it firmly. Clone size is stated in some rows and not others, as once, few, many or a class when expanded.

NA	NA	TRBV5-6	12	TRBJ2-5	CASSLGGTAQYF	TGTGCCAGCAGCTTGGGGGGGACGGCCCAGTACTTC
TRBD1	many	TRBV15	13	TRBJ2-7	CATSRDRVYEQYF	TGTGCCACCAGCAGGGACAGGGTCTACGAGCAGTACTTC
TRBD1	NA	TRBV28	14	TRBJ2-5	CASSRDRGLETQYF	TGTGCCAGCAGTAGGGACAGGGGGCTGGAGACCCAGTACTTC
TRBD2	NA	TRBV6-5	14	TRBJ2-7	CASRLLAGGPEQYF	TGTGCCAGCAGGCTCCTAGCGGGAGGGCCCGAGCAGTACTTC
NA	NA	TRBV7-2	18	TRBJ2-6	CASSLLPVPISGANVLTF	TGTGCCAGCAGCTTATTGCCGGTTCCGATATCTGGGGCCAACGTCCTGACTTTC
TRBD1	many	TRBV12-3/TRBV12-4	15	TRBJ1-5	CASSLEVGGSQPQHF	TGTGCCAGCAGTTTGGAGGTAGGGGGCAGTCAGCCCCAGCATTTT
TRBD2	NA	TRBV5-4	14	TRBJ2-7	CASSFSGRDYEQYF	TGTGCCAGCAGCTTTAGCGGGAGGGACTACGAGCAGTACTTC
TRBD1	few	TRBV6-1	13	TRBJ1-5	CATSEQGGQPQHF	TGTGCCACCTCGGAACAGGGGGGTCAGCCCCAGCATTTT
NA	NA	TRBV3-1	15	TRBJ1-2	CASSHGTAPNYGYTF	TGTGCCAGCAGCCACGGGACGGCTCCTAACTATGGCTACACCTTC
TRBD2	many	TRBV10-3	17	TRBJ2-7	CAISGIGLAGGRYEQYF	TGTGCCATCAGTGGAATCGGACTAGCGGGAGGGCGCTACGAGCAGTACTTC
NA	few	TRBV24-1	14	TRBJ1-2	CATSDGTPFLGYTF	TGTGCCACCAGTGATGGGACCCCGTTCCTGGGCTACACCTTC
NA	many	TRBV2	15	TRBJ2-6	CASTSESSGANVLTF	TGTGCCAGCACCAGTGAAAGCTCTGGGGCCAACGTCCTGACTTTC
TRBD1	NA	TRBV24-1	17	TRBJ2-5	CASSHGQGMVKQETQYF	TGTGCCAGCAGCCACGGACAGGGGATGGTGAAACAAGAGACCCAGTACTTC
NA	few	TRBV19	14	TRBJ1-2	CASSTRETFYGYTF	TGTGCCAGTAGTACCCGGGAGACATTCTATGGCTACACCTTC
TRBD1	many	TRBV20-1	13	TRBJ2-5	CSAVQGVGETQYF	TGCAGTGCTGTACAGGGGGTAGGGGAGACCCAGTACTTC
NA	many	TRBV5-1	14	TRBJ2-2	CASSLAMNTGELFF	TGCGCCAGCAGCTTGGCAATGAACACCGGGGAGCTGTTTTTT
NA	once	TRBV9	13	TRBJ2-7	CASSRDSSDEQYF	TGTGCCAGCAGCCGAGACAGCTCCGACGAGCAGTACTTC
NA	NA	TRBV15	16	TRBJ1-5	CATSLPGAGGNQPQHF	TGTGCCACCAGCTTACCTGGGGCAGGGGGCAATCAGCCCCAGCATTTT
NA	many	TRBV7-2	14	TRBJ1-2	CASSLEPSNYGYTF	TGTGCCAGCAGCTTAGAACCGTCTAACTATGGCTACACCTTC
NA	NA	TRBV7-2	14	TRBJ2-3	CASSFWGREDTQYF	TGTGCCAGCAGCTTTTGGGGGCGTGAAGATACGCAGTATTTT
NA	few	TRBV12-3/TRBV12-4	15	TRBJ1-1	CASSFGGISNTEAFF	TGTGCCAGCAGTTTCGGGGGGATATCGAACACTGAAGCTTTCTTT
TRBD2	many	TRBV10-3	16	TRBJ2-5	CAISPTLAGDVRTQYF	TGTGCCATCAGTCCTACCTTAGCGGGAGATGTCAGGACCCAGTACTTC
NA	NA	TRBV14	13	TRBJ2-1	CASSQEWGREQFF	TGTGCCAGCAGCCAAGAGTGGGGTCGGGAGCAGTTCTTC
NA	many	TRBV5-4	13	TRBJ1-1	CASSFTRGTEAFF	TGTGCCAGCAGCTTTACCAGGGGCACTGAAGCTTTCTTT
TRBD2	NA	TRBV7-9	19	TRBJ2-1	CASSLVTGLAGESYNEQFF	TGTGCCAGCAGCTTAGTCACGGGACTAGCGGGGGAGTCGTACAATGAGCAGTTCTTC
NA	few	TRBV6-5	13	TRBJ2-2	CASSYPQTGELFF	TGTGCCAGCAGTTACCCTCAAACCGGGGAGCTGTTTTTT
NA	many	TRBV7-6	15	TRBJ2-2	CASSFFAGNTGELFF	TGTGCCAGCAGCTTTTTCGCAGGGAACACCGGGGAGCTGTTTTTT
NA	NA	TRBV29-1	13	TRBJ1-3	CSDRALSGNTIYF	TGCAGCGACAGGGCCCTCTCTGGAAACACCATATATTTT
NA	few	TRBV7-8	20	TRBJ2-2	CASSPHNGVGGPYPGGELFF	TGTGCCAGCAGCCCCCACAACGGGGTGGGGGGGCCCTACCCGGGCGGGGAGCTGTTTTTT
NA	NA	TRBV4-2	15	TRBJ1-4	CASSLGTTPGEKLFF	TGTGCCAGCAGCTTAGGGACCACCCCTGGTGAAAAACTGTTTTTT
NA	NA	TRBV2	16	TRBJ1-1	CASSSGHAVMNTEAFF	TGTGCCAGCAGTTCGGGACATGCAGTGATGAACACTGAAGCTTTCTTT
NA	many	TRBV6-1	16	TRBJ1-1	CASSEAGSGTWAEAFF	TGTGCCAGCAGTGAAGCGGGGTCAGGGACATGGGCTGAAGCTTTCTTT
NA	NA	TRBV3-1	14	TRBJ2-7	CASSQEYSSYEQYF	TGTGCCAGCAGCCAAGAGTACAGCTCCTACGAGCAGTACTTC
NA	many	TRBV7-6	19	TRBJ2-6	CASSLEGDGSLSGANVLTF	TGTGCCAGCAGCTTAGAGGGTGACGGATCGCTCTCTGGGGCCAACGTCCTGACTTTC
NA	NA	TRBV7-8	12	TRBJ1-5	CASSTNNQPQHF	TGTGCCAGCAGCACTAACAATCAGCCCCAGCATTTT
NA	NA	TRBV12-3/TRBV12-4	16	TRBJ1-3	CASSFPGQFSGNTIYF	TGTGCCAGCAGTTTCCCGGGACAATTCTCTGGAAACACCATATATTTT
NA	NA	TRBV5-1	13	TRBJ1-1	CASTQQGTAEAFF	TGCGCCAGCACCCAACAGGGAACGGCTGAAGCTTTCTTT
NA	NA	TRBV18	14	TRBJ2-7	CASTPKAGTYEQYF	TGTGCCAGCACACCGAAGGCTGGAACCTACGAGCAGTACTTC
TRBD2	many	TRBV12-3/TRBV12-4	15	TRBJ2-7	CASSLDRLAGYEQYF	TGTGCCAGCAGTTTAGACCGACTAGCGGGATATGAGCAGTACTTC
TRBD2	once	TRBV5-1	18	TRBJ2-7	CASSPEGQGLAGPYEQYF	TGCGCCAGCAGCCCTGAAGGGCAGGGACTAGCGGGACCGTACGAGCAGTACTTC
TRBD2	NA	TRBV19	16	TRBJ2-2	CASSRTSGSSTGELFF	TGTGCCAGTAGTAGGACTAGCGGGAGTAGCACCGGGGAGCTGTTTTTT
NA	many	TRBV12-3/TRBV12-4	13	TRBJ2-7	CASSYTRTYEQYF	TGTGCCAGCAGCTACACACGGACCTACGAGCAGTACTTC
NA	many	TRBV12-3/TRBV12-4	14	TRBJ2-7	CASREDGSSYEQYF	TGTGCCAGCCGGGAAGATGGAAGCTCCTACGAGCAGTACTTC
TRBD1	NA	TRBV7-2	14	TRBJ2-1	CASKQGAPYNEQFF	TGTGCCAGCAAGCAGGGGGCGCCTTACAATGAGCAGTTCTTC
TRBD2	NA	TRBV20-1	16	TRBJ2-3	CSARVGLAGGTDTQYF	TGCAGTGCTAGAGTAGGGTTAGCGGGGGGCACAGATACGCAGTATTTT
NA	many	TRBV9	14	TRBJ2-2	CASSPRQNTGELFF	TGTGCCAGCAGCCCGAGACAGAACACCGGGGAGCTGTTTTTT
NA	many	TRBV15	13	TRBJ1-5	CATAGLTNQPQHF	TGTGCCACCGCGGGGCTGACCAATCAGCCCCAGCATTTT
TRBD2	once	TRBV9	15	TRBJ2-1	CASSPQGLADNEQFF	TGTGCCAGCAGCCCCCAGGGACTAGCGGACAATGAGCAGTTCTTC
NA	NA	TRBV10-3	11	TRBJ2-7	CASSFPGEQYF	TGTGCCAGCAGTTTCCCGGGCGAGCAGTACTTC
TRBD1	once	TRBV20-1	14	TRBJ2-5	CSATRDSGQETQYF	TGCAGTGCTACCAGGGACAGCGGACAAGAGACCCAGTACTTC
NA	NA	TRBV24-1	13	TRBJ2-7	CATSVGDLDEQYF	TGTGCCACCAGTGTTGGGGATTTGGATGAGCAGTACTTC
NA	NA	TRBV25-1	14	TRBJ1-3	CASSPQDGRNTIYF	TGTGCCAGCAGCCCCCAGGACGGAAGAAACACCATATATTTT